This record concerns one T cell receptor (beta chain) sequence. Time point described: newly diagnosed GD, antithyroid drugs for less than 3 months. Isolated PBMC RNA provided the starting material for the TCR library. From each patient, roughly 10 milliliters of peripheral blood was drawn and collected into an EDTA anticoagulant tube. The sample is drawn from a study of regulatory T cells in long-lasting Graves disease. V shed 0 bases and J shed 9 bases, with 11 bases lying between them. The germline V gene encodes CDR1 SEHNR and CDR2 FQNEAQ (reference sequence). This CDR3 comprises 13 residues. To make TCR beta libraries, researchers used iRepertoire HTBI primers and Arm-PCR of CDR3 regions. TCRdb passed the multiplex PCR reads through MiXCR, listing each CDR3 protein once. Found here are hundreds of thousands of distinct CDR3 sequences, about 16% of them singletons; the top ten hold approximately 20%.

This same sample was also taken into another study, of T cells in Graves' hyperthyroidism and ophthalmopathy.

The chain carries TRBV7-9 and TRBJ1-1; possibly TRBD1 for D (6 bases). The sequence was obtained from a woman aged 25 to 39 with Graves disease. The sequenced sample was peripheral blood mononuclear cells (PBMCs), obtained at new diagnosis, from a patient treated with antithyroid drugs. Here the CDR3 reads CASSLALGAKAFF. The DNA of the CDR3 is TGTGCCAGCAGCTTAGCTCTGGGGGCGAAAGCTTTCTTT.